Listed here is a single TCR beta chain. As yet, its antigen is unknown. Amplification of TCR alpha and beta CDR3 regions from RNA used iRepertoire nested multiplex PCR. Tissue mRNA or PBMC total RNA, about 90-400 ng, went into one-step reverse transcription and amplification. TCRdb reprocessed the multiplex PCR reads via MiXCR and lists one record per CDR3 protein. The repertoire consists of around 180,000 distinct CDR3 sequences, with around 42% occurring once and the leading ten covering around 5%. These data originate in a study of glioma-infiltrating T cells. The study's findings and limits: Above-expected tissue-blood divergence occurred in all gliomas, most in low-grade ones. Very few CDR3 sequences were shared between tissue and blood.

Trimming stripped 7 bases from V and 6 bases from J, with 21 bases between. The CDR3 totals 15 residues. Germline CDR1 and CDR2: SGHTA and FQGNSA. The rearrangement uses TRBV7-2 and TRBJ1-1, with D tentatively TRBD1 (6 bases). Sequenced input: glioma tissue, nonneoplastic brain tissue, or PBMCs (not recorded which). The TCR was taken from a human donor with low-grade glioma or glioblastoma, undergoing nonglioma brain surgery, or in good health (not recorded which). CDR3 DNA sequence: TGTGCCAGCATCCGGGGTGGGGGGCAATGCGCTGAAGCTTTCTTT. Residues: CASIRGGGQCAEAFF.